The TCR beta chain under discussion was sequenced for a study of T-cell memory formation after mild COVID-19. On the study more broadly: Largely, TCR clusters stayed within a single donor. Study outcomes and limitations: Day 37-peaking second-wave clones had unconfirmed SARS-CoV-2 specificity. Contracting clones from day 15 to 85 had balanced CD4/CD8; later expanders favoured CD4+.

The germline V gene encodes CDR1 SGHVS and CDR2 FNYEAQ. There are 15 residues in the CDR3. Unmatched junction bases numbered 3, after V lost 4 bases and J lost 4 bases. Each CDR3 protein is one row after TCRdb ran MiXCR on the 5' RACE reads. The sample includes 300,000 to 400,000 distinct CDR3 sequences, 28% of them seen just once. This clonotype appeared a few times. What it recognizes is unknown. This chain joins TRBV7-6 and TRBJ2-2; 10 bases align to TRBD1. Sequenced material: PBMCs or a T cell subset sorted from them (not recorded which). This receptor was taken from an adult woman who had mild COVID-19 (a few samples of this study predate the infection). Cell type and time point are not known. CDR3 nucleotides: TGTGCCAGCAGCTCGACAGGGGGCTTCACCGGGGAGCTGTTTTTT. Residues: CASSSTGGFTGELFF. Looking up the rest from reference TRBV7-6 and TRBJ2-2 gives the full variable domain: GAGVSQSPRYKVTKRGQDVALRCDPISGHVSLYWYRQALGQGPEFLTYFNYEAQQDKSGLPNDRFSAERPEGSISTLTIQRTEQRDSAMYRCASSSTGGFTGELFFGEGSRLTVL.